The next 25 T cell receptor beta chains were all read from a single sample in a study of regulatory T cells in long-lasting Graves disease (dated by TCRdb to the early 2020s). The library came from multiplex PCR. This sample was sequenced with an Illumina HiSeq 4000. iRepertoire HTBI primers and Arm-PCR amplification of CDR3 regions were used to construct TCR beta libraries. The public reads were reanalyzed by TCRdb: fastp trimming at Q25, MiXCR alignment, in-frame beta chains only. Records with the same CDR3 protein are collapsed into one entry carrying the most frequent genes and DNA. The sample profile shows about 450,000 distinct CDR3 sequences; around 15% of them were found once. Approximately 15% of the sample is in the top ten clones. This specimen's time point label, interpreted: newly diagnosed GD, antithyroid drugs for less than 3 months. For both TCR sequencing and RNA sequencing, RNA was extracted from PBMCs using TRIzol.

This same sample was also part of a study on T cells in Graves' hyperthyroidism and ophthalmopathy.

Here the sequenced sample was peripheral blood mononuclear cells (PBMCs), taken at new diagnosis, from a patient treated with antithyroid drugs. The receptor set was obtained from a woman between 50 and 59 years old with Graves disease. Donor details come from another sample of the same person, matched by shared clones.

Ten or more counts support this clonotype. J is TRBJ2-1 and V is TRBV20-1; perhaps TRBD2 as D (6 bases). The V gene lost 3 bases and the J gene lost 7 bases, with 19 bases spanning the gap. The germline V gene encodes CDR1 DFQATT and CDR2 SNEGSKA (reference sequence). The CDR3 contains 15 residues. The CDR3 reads CSASPHGRGSNEQFF. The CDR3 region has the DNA TGCAGTGCTAGCCCCCACGGTCGGGGGAGTAATGAGCAGTTCTTC.

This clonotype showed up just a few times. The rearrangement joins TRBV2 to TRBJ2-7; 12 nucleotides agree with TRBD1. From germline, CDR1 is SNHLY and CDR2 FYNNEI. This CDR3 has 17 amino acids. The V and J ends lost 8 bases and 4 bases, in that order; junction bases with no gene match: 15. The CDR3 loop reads CASSLGTGGAYLYEQYF. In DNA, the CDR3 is TGTGCCAGCTCTCTCGGGACAGGGGGCGCCTATTTGTACGAGCAGTACTTC.

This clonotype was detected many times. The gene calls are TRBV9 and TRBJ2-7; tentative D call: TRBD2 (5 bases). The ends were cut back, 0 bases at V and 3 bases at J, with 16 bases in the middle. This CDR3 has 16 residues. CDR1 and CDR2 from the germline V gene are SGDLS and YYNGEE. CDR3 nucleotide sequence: TGTGCCAGCAGCGTAGGTGTGGGAGAAGTCATCTACGAGCAGTACTTC. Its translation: CASSVGVGEVIYEQYF.

The CDR3: CASSALGLHADNEQFF. CDR3 in DNA: TGTGCCAGCAGCGCCCTCGGTTTGCACGCCGACAATGAGCAGTTCTTC. This chain joins TRBV9 and TRBJ2-1; D unresolved. In germline, CDR1 is SGDLS, CDR2 YYNGEE. The CDR3 totals 16 residues. V was pared by 3 bases and J by 5 bases, with 18 bases between.

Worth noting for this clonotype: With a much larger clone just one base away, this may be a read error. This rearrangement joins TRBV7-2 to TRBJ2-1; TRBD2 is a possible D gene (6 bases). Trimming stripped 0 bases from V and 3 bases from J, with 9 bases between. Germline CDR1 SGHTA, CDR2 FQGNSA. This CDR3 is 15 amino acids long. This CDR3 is CASSLAGAGYNEQFF. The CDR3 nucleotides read TGTGCCAGCAGCTTAGCGGGAGCGGGCTACAATGAGCAGTTCTTC.

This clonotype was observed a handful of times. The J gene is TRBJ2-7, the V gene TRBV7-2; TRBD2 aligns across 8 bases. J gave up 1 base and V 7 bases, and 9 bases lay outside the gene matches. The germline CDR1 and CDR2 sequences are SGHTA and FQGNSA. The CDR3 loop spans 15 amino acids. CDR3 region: CASTRGASGSYEQYF. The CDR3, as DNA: TGTGCCAGCACCCGCGGGGCTAGCGGGTCCTACGAGCAGTACTTC. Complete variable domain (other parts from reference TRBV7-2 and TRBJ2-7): GAGVSQSPSNKVTEKGKDVELRCDPISGHTALYWYRQSLGQGLEFLIYFQGNSAPDKSGLPSDRFSAERTGGSVSTLTIQRTQQEDSAVYLCASTRGASGSYEQYFGPGTRLTVT.

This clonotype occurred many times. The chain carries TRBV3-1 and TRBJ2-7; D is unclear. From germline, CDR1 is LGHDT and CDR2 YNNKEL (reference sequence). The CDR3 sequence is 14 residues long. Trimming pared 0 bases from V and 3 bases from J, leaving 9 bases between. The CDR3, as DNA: TGTGCCAGCAGCCAAGATCTAGGACGCTACGAGCAGTACTTC. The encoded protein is CASSQDLGRYEQYF.

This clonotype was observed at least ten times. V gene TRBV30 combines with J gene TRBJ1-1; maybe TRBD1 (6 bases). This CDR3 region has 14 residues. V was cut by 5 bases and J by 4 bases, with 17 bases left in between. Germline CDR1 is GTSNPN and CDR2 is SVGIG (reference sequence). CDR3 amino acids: CAWERTDRITEAFF. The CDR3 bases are TGTGCCTGGGAGAGGACCGACAGGATCACTGAAGCTTTCTTT.

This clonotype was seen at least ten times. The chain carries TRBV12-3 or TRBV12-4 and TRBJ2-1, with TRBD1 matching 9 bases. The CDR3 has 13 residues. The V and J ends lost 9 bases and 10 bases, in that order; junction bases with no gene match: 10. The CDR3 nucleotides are TGTGCCAGTGGGCCGGGACAGGGTCGGGAGCAGTTCTTC. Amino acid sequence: CASGPGQGREQFF.

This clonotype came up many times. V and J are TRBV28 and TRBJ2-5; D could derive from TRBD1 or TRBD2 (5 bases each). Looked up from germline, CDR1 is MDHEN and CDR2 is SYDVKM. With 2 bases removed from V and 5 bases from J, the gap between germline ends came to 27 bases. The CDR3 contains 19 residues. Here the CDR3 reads CASSLGGQGSSDEDETQYF. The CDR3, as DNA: TGTGCCAGCAGTTTAGGGGGTCAGGGCTCGTCGGACGAAGACGAGACCCAGTACTTC. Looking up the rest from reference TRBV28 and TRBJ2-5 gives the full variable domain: DVKVTQSSRYLVKRTGEKVFLECVQDMDHENMFWYRQDPGLGLRLIYFSYDVKMKEKGDIPEGYSVSREKKERFSLILESASTNQTSMYLCASSLGGQGSSDEDETQYFGPGTRLLVL.

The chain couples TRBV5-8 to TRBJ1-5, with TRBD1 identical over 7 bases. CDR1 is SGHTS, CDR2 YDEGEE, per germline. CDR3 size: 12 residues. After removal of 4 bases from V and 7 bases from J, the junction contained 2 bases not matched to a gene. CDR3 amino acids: CASSEGQQPQHF. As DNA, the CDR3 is TGTGCCAGCAGCGAGGGACAGCAGCCCCAGCATTTT.

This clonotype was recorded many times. The CDR3 DNA follows: TGTGCCAGCAGCTTAGTCCGGACGCAAGAGACCCAGTACTTC. It specifies CASSLVRTQETQYF. The chain uses TRBV7-2 and TRBJ2-5; D is ambiguous. Per the germline V gene, CDR1 is SGHTA and CDR2 is FQGNSA. Trimming removed 1 base from V and 2 bases from J, with 8 bases in between. The CDR3 consists of 14 residues.

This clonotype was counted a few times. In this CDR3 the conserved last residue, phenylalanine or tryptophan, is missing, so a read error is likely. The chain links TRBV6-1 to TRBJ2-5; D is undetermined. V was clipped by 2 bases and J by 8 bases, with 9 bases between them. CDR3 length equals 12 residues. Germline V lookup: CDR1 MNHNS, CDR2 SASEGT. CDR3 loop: CASSENLVTQYL. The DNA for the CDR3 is TGTGCCAGCAGTGAAAATCTTGTAACCCAGTACCTC.

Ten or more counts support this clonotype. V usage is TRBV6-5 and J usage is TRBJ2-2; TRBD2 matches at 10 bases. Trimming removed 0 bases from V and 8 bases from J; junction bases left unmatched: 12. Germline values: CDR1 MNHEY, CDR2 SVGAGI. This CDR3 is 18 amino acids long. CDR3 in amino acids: CASSYSEPLAGGRGELFF. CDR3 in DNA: TGTGCCAGCAGTTACTCGGAGCCTTTAGCGGGAGGCCGAGGGGAGCTGTTTTTT.

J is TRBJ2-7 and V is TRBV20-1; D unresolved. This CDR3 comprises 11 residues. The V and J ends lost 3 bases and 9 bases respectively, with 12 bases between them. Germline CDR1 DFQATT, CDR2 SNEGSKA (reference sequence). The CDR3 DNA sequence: TGCAGTGCTAGCGCGGCGCCCGGGCAGTACTTC. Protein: CSASAAPGQYF.

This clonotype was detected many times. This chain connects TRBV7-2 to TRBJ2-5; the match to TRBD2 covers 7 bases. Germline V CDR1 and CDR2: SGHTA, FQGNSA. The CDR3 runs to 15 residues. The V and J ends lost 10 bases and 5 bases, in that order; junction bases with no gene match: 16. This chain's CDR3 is CAIRPGGGRGETQYF. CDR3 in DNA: TGTGCCATCCGACCGGGGGGTGGGAGAGGGGAGACCCAGTACTTC.

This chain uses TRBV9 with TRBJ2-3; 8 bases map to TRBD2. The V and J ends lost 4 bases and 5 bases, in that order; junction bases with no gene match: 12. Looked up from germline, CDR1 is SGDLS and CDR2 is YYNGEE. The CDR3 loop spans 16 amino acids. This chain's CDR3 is CASSPSGPGGRDTQYF. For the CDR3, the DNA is TGTGCCAGCAGCCCCTCCGGTCCGGGAGGGCGAGATACGCAGTATTTT.

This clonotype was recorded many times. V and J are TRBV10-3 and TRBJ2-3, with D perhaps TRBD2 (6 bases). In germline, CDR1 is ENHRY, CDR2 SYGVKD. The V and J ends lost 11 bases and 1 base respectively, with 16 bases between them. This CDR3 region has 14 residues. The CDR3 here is CAVQPGVGTDTQYF. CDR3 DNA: TGTGCCGTACAACCGGGAGTCGGCACAGATACGCAGTATTTT.

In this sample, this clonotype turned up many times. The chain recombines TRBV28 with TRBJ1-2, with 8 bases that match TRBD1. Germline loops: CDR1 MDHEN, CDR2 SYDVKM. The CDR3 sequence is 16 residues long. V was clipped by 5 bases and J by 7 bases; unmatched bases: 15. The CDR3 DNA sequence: TGTGCCAGCAGTCCCTCCGGGACAGGATCGGGATTTGGCTACACCTTC. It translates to CASSPSGTGSGFGYTF.

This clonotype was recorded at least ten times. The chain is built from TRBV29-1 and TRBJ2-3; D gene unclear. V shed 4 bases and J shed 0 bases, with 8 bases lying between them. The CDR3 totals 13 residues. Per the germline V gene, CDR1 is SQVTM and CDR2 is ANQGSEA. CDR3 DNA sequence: TGCAGCGTTGCGGCAGCTAGCACAGATACGCAGTATTTT. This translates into CSVAAASTDTQYF.

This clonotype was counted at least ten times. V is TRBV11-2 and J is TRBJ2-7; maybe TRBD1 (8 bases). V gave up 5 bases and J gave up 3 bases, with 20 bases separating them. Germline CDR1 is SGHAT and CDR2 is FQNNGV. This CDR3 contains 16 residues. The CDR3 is CASSTIQGGGVYEQYF. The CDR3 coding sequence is TGTGCCAGCAGCACCATACAGGGGGGGGGGGTCTACGAGCAGTACTTC.

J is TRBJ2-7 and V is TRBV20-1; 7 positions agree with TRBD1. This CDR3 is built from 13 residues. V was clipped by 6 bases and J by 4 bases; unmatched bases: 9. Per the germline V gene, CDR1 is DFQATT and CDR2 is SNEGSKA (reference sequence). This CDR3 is CSAVDRQLYEQYF. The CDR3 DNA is TGCAGTGCAGTGGACAGGCAATTATACGAGCAGTACTTC.

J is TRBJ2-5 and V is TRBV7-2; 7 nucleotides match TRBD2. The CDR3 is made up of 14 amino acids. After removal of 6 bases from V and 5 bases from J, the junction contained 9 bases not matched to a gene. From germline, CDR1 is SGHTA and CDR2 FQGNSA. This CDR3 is CASSIREEGETQYF. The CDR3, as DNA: TGTGCCAGCAGTATACGGGAGGAGGGGGAGACCCAGTACTTC.

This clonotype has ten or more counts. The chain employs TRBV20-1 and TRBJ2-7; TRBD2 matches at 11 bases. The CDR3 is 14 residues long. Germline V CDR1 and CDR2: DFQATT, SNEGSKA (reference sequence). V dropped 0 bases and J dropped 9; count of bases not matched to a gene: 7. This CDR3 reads CSARDQLAGAWQYF. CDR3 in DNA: TGCAGTGCTAGAGATCAACTAGCGGGAGCTTGGCAGTACTTC.

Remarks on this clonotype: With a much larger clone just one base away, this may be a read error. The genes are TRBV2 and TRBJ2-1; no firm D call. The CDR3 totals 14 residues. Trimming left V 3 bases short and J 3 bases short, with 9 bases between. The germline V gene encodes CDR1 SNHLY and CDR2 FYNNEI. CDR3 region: CASSESGHYNEQFF. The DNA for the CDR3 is TGTGCCAGCAGTGAGTCAGGTCACTACAATGAGCAGTTCTTC.